This TCR beta chain emerged from a study of blood T cells in healthy people across ages. Turning to the study itself: About one barcoded beta molecule per two T cells came from capture by template switching. Study-wide results and caveats: Strong correlation linked observed beta diversity and percent naive T cells.

On this clonotype itself: Its matching antigen is unknown.

Using a J-beta primer mix together with a sample-barcoded 5' primer, a second PCR was run for about 6 to 11 cycles. Every cDNA molecule bore a tag from a template-switch adaptor containing 12 random nucleotides. All samples gave at least 2.5 million CDR3-containing paired-end reads. In TCRdb, the 5' RACE reads were re-called with MiXCR into one record per CDR3 protein. The table shows roughly 1,700,000 distinct CDR3 sequences, with 28% occurring only once. CDR1 and CDR2 from the germline V gene are SNHLY and FYNNEI. This CDR3 is 13 amino acids long. The source material was blood. This chain connects TRBV2 to TRBJ2-1, with TRBD1 as a possible D gene (5 bases). The sequence came from a woman in her 30s in good health. CDR3: CVSTAYSYNEQFF. The CDR3 nucleotides read TGTGTCTCGACAGCCTACTCCTACAATGAGCAGTTCTTC.